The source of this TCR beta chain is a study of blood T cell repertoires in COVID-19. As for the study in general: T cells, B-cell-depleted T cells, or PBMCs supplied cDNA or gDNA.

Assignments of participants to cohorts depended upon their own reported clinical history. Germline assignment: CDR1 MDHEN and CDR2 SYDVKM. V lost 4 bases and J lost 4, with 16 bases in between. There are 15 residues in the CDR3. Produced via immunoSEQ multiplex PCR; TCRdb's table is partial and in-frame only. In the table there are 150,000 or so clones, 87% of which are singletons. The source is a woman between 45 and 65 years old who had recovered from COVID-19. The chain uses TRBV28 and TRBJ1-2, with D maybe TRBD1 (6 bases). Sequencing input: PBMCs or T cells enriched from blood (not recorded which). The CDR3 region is CASSSQDRRAYGYTF. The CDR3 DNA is TGTGCCAGCAGTTCCCAGGACAGACGAGCCTATGGCTACACCTTC.